This paragraph reports one TCR beta chain. This entry is derived from a study of blood T cell repertoires in COVID-19. Overall study context: The samples span acute and convalescent COVID-19 from the United States, Italy and Spain.

Measured with immunoSEQ multiplex PCR; TCRdb has only the in-frame clones, and not every one. The data contain about 200,000 clones, around four fifths of them singletons. The V gene end was trimmed by 1 base and the J gene end by 5 bases; junction bases not matched to a gene: 7. The V gene's germline CDR1 is LGHDT and CDR2 YNNKEL (reference sequence). This CDR3 has 15 residues. The origin of this receptor is a woman in her fifties or sixties with acute or convalescent COVID-19. The chain joins TRBV3-1 (or the pseudogene TRBV3-2) to TRBJ2-7; 8 bases fit TRBD2. The source material was peripheral blood. The CDR3 DNA is TGTGCCAGCAGCCAAGGGGAGCGGGAGTTCAACGAGCAGTACTTC. This encodes CASSQGEREFNEQYF.